This T cell receptor (beta chain) was recovered during a study of spatial heterogeneity in lung cancer. Study findings and constraints: Expanded alpha and beta TCR counts within tumors tracked tumor mutation counts.

Germline values: CDR1 MNHEY, CDR2 SVGAGI. The CDR3 spans 15 residues. V gave up 6 bases and J gave up 0 bases, with 9 bases separating them. Time point of the sample: sample taken at primary tumor resection. Samples were donated by 72 untreated early-stage non-small cell lung cancer patients. No cell sorting; template was whole RNA from tumor, lung tissue or PBMC. This clonotype was counted at least ten times. What it binds is unknown. Since it is a stray read in a library aimed at alpha chains, this beta chain has a size that is not meaningful. TCRdb re-called the 5' RACE reads with MiXCR, one entry per CDR3 protein. The sample includes about 9,400 distinct CDR3 sequences, about 6.5% seen only once; the top ten take roughly 9.1%.

The J gene is TRBJ2-6, the V gene TRBV6-5; D gene ambiguous. The source is a male donor with early-stage non-small cell lung cancer. The specimen was lung tumor tissue, collected at surgery. The CDR3 loop is CASSPMLSGANVLTF. In DNA, the CDR3 is TGTGCCAGCAGCCCAATGCTCTCTGGGGCCAACGTCCTGACTTTC.